The 16 T cell receptor beta chains below were found in one sample sequenced in a study of cytomegalovirus exposure and HLA in healthy donors. PCR involved 60 Vbeta and 13 Jbeta primers. Profiling relied on immunoSEQ multiplex PCR, and the TCRdb table lists in-frame clones only, not all of them. The repertoire holds approximately 130,000 clones, roughly 79% seen once, with approximately 1.7% in the top ten. Sample: PBMCs. The receptors here all came from a woman aged 50 to 65 in good health and CMV-seronegative.

This clone was found once. V and J are TRBV23-1 and TRBJ2-5; a weak D match, TRBD1 (6 bases). TRBV23-1 is recorded as an ORF, its role being uncertain. With 0 bases removed from V and 5 bases from J, the gap between germline ends came to 16 bases. The CDR3 loop spans 16 amino acids. For the CDR3, the DNA is TGCGCCAGCAGTCAATCTGTCGGGACATGGAAGGAGACCCAGTACTTC. Its translation is CASSQSVGTWKETQYF.

The chain carries TRBV7-2 and TRBJ1-1; perhaps TRBD1 as D (5 bases). CDR1 and CDR2 from the germline V gene are SGHTA and FQGNSA. V shed 5 bases and J shed 3 bases, with 16 bases lying between them. This CDR3 region has 15 residues. The CDR3 region is CASSPIGRGDTEAFF. The CDR3 nucleotides read TGTGCCAGCAGCCCTATTGGGCGGGGGGACACTGAAGCTTTCTTT.

The rearrangement links TRBV9 to TRBJ2-2, with TRBD2 matching over 14 bases. The V gene end was trimmed by 1 base and the J gene end by 6 bases; junction bases not matched to a gene: 8. Germline V gives CDR1 SGDLS, CDR2 YYNGEE. The CDR3 loop spans 18 amino acids. The CDR3 DNA reads as TGTGCCAGCAGCGTACTCCCGGGACTAGCGGGAGAATCCGGGGAGCTGTTTTTT. Protein sequence: CASSVLPGLAGESGELFF.

This chain joins TRBV5-6 and TRBJ1-3; D might be TRBD1 (5 bases). CDR3 length equals 14 residues. CDR1 SGHDT and CDR2 YYEEEE come from the germline V gene. V was shortened by 5 bases and J by 7 bases, with 16 bases between the two germline ends. CDR3 sequence reads: CASRKTGDANTIYF. The CDR3 bases are TGTGCCAGCAGGAAAACAGGCGACGCGAACACCATATATTTT.

The V gene is TRBV18, the J gene TRBJ2-1; 7 nucleotides agree with TRBD1. CDR1 and CDR2 (germline): KGHSH, LQKENI. The junction had 4 bases not matched to a gene; V was cut back by 3 bases and J by 2 bases. The CDR3 is 15 amino acids. The CDR3 is CASSPTGATYNEQFF. The CDR3 DNA reads as TGTGCCAGCTCACCTACAGGGGCAACCTACAATGAGCAGTTCTTC.

The rearrangement links TRBV15 to TRBJ1-1, with a possible D match to TRBD1 (5 bases). CDR3 length: 13 residues. CDR1 and CDR2 (germline): LNHNV, YYDKDF (reference sequence). V lost 5 bases and J 3 bases, leaving 10 bases between the germline ends. The CDR3 sequence is CATSADSYTEAFF. In nucleotides, the CDR3 is TGTGCCACCAGCGCCGACAGTTACACTGAAGCTTTCTTT.

This clone was counted only a few times. This rearrangement joins TRBV7-9 to TRBJ2-3; no clear D gene. Germline assignment: CDR1 SEHNR and CDR2 FQNEAQ (reference sequence). The length of the CDR3 is 12 residues. Trimming removed 1 base from V and 7 bases from J, with 6 bases in between. The CDR3 DNA is TGTGCCAGCAGCTTAGAACTAAATACGCAGTATTTT. Encoded protein: CASSLELNTQYF.

A remark on this clone: The junction departs from the called germline gene at one end, perhaps through a read error. The chain joins TRBV7-9 to TRBJ2-7; D is uncertain. CDR3 length: 12 residues. CDR1 is SEHNR and CDR2 is FQNEAQ in the germline V gene (reference sequence). CDR3 in DNA: TGTTCCAGCAGCTTAGCACTCTACGAGCAGTACTTC. Protein sequence: CSSSLALYEQYF.

The chain is built from TRBV19 and TRBJ1-5; the D gene is possibly TRBD1 (6 bases). This CDR3 has 15 amino acids. Looked up from germline, CDR1 is LNHDA and CDR2 is SQIVND (reference sequence). V was cut by 3 bases and J by 7 bases, with 16 bases left in between. The CDR3 nucleotides read TGTGCCAGTAGTATCCGGTCGGCAGGGGAACAGCCCCAGCATTTT. Its translation: CASSIRSAGEQPQHF.

This clone was seen a few times. V and J are TRBV11-3 and TRBJ2-1; the match to TRBD1 covers 9 bases. Trimming cost V 0 bases and J 3 bases; bases outside gene matches: 3. The germline gives CDR1 SGHNT, CDR2 YENEEA. The CDR3 covers 16 residues. CDR3 DNA sequence: TGTGCCAGCAGCTTAGATACGGGACAGGGCTACAATGAGCAGTTCTTC. Encoded protein: CASSLDTGQGYNEQFF.

V is TRBV10-3 and J is TRBJ1-1; D perhaps matches TRBD1 (5 bases). Between the trimmed V and J ends, which lost 6 bases and 4 bases, there was a span of 15 bases. Per germline, CDR1 ENHRY and CDR2 SYGVKD. The CDR3 contains 14 residues. The CDR3 sequence is CAIRETVAGTEAFF. DNA for the CDR3: TGTGCCATCAGGGAGACAGTGGCCGGCACTGAAGCTTTCTTT.

This clone was observed a few times. The chain is built from TRBV29-1 and TRBJ1-4; D is uncertain. The CDR3 extends over 13 amino acids. Germline V gene lookup returns CDR1 SQVTM and CDR2 ANQGSEA. V lost 5 bases, J lost 5 bases, and 12 bases lay in between. As DNA, the CDR3 is TGCAGCGTTTCTCTCGGGGTGAATGAAAAACTGTTTTTT. The encoded protein is CSVSLGVNEKLFF.

The chain combines TRBV5-4 with TRBJ2-7, with TRBD2 identical over 8 bases. Germline CDR1 is SGHNT and CDR2 is YYREEE (reference sequence). V lost 4 bases and J lost 3; bases outside the gene matches: 6. The CDR3 totals 14 residues. This chain's CDR3 is CASSLGTSGYEQYV. For the CDR3, the DNA is TGTGCCAGCAGCCTTGGGACTAGTGGCTACGAGCAGTACGTC.

The rearrangement joins TRBV29-1 to TRBJ1-2; D is ambiguous. Germline-derived CDR1 and CDR2 are SQVTM and ANQGSEA. This CDR3 is built from 12 residues. Trimming pared 1 base from V and 4 bases from J, leaving 7 bases between. This chain's CDR3 is CSVEGTPYGYTF. CDR3 sequence (DNA): TGCAGCGTTGAAGGGACTCCCTATGGCTACACCTTC. The entire variable domain, with the rest obtained from reference TRBV29-1 and TRBJ1-2, is as follows: SAVISQKPSRDICQRGTSLTIQCQVDSQVTMMFWYRQQPGQSLTLIATANQGSEATYESGFVIDKFPISRPNLTFSTLTVSNMSPEDSSIYLCSVEGTPYGYTFGSGTRLTVV.

A few counts support this clone. CDR3 sequence reads: CASSLAAGRDEQFF. In nucleotides, the CDR3 is TGCGCCAGCAGCTTGGCTGCGGGGCGGGATGAGCAGTTCTTC. V usage is TRBV5-1 and J usage is TRBJ2-1; possibly TRBD2 for D (6 bases). Per germline, CDR1 SGHRS and CDR2 YFSETQ. V gave up 0 bases and J gave up 8 bases, with 12 bases separating them. This CDR3 has 14 residues.

The gene calls are TRBV27 and TRBJ1-1, with 10 bases matching TRBD1. J gave up 4 bases and V 3 bases, and 5 bases lay outside the gene matches. This CDR3 spans 15 amino acids. CDR1 and CDR2 from the germline V gene are MNHEY and SMNVEV (reference sequence). The CDR3 spells CASSFDRGPSTEAFF. CDR3 bases: TGTGCCAGCAGTTTTGACAGGGGGCCGAGCACTGAAGCTTTCTTT.